These 27 T cell receptor beta chains were sequenced from one sample in a study of OX40 agonist ivuxolimab in advanced cancers. The data were produced by immunoSEQ multiplex PCR, yet TCRdb's version contains in-frame clones alone and is incomplete. This table holds roughly 75,000 clones, roughly 86% found once. The sequences come from CD4+ or CD8+ T cells sorted from blood, collected in a trial of the OX40 agonist ivuxolimab. The receptor set was obtained from an adult with an advanced solid tumor such as melanoma, head and neck, liver or kidney cancer.

This clone was picked up one time. The rearrangement links TRBV7-9 to TRBJ1-6; D perhaps matches TRBD1 (6 bases). The germline V gene encodes CDR1 SEHNR and CDR2 FQNEAQ (reference sequence). CDR3 length: 18 residues. Trimming removed 5 bases from V and 8 bases from J, with 25 bases in between. The CDR3 here is CASSPTYPGAHRDSPLHF. The DNA of the CDR3 is TGTGCCAGCAGCCCAACTTATCCGGGGGCCCACCGGGATTCACCCCTCCACTTT. Complete variable domain (other parts from reference TRBV7-9 and TRBJ1-6): DTGVSQNPRHKITKRGQNVTFRCDPISEHNRLYWYRQTLGQGPEFLTYFQNEAQLEKSRLLSDRFSAERPKGSFSTLEIQRTEQGDSAMYLCASSPTYPGAHRDSPLHFGNGTRLTVT.

This chain connects TRBV21-1 to TRBJ1-1. TRBV21-1 is classified as a pseudogene. The CDR3 is made up of 16 amino acids. For the CDR3, the DNA is TGTGCCAGCAGCAAAGCAGGGATAATATGTCTCACTGAAGCTTTCTTT. Its translation is CASSKAGIICLTEAFF.

This sequence joins TRBV2 and TRBJ1-5; TRBD1 agrees at 9 bases. Per the germline V gene, CDR1 is SNHLY and CDR2 is FYNNEI. V lost 4 bases and J lost 0; bases outside the gene matches: 10. This CDR3 region has 18 residues. CDR3 DNA sequence: TGTGCCAGCAGTGGGTCCGGGACAGGGATAAATAGCAATCAGCCCCAGCATTTT. Its translation is CASSGSGTGINSNQPQHF.

The chain carries TRBV9 and TRBJ2-1, with D tentatively TRBD1 or TRBD2 (5 bases each). Per germline, CDR1 SGDLS and CDR2 YYNGEE. The CDR3 contains 15 residues. The germline V and J ends were trimmed by 1 base and 6 bases, with 14 bases remaining between them. CDR3 amino acids: CASSVLSRAGNEQFF. CDR3 DNA: TGTGCCAGCAGCGTATTGAGCAGGGCGGGCAATGAGCAGTTCTTC.

The chain employs TRBV7-9 and TRBJ2-7, with 11 bases fitting TRBD2. The CDR3 spans 15 residues. Germline lookup yields CDR1 SEHNR and CDR2 FQNEAQ (reference sequence). V lost 3 bases to trimming and J lost 4 bases; unmatched junction nucleotides: 5. CDR3 sequence: CASSFATSGIYEQYF. The CDR3 DNA sequence: TGTGCCAGCAGCTTCGCGACTAGCGGGATTTACGAGCAGTACTTC. Combining the CDR3 with reference TRBV7-9 and TRBJ2-7 gives the whole variable domain DTGVSQNPRHKITKRGQNVTFRCDPISEHNRLYWYRQTLGQGPEFLTYFQNEAQLEKSRLLSDRFSAERPKGSFSTLEIQRTEQGDSAMYLCASSFATSGIYEQYFGPGTRLTVT.

The chain is built from TRBV9 and TRBJ2-1, with 8 bases lining up with TRBD1. Trimming took 2 bases from V and 7 from J; bases not matched to a gene: 5. The CDR3 loop spans 14 amino acids. Germline CDR1 SGDLS, CDR2 YYNGEE. This chain's CDR3 is CASSVGQDSNEQFF. CDR3 DNA: TGTGCCAGCAGCGTGGGACAGGACTCGAATGAGCAGTTCTTC. Full variable domain (missing parts from reference TRBV9 and TRBJ2-1): DSGVTQTPKHLITATGQRVTLRCSPRSGDLSVYWYQQSLDQGLQFLIQYYNGEERAKGNILERFSAQQFPDLHSELNLSSLELGDSALYFCASSVGQDSNEQFFGPGTRLTVL.

V gene TRBV9 combines with J gene TRBJ1-1; D is ambiguous. The germline gives CDR1 SGDLS, CDR2 YYNGEE. The CDR3 extends over 13 amino acids. Between the trimmed V and J ends, which lost 0 bases and 9 bases, there was a span of 12 bases. CDR3 DNA sequence: TGTGCCAGCAGCGTAGATTTTCGGCAACAAGCTTTCTTT. As protein: CASSVDFRQQAFF.

This rearrangement joins TRBV7-3 to TRBJ1-2, with D hard to call. The ends were cut back, 0 bases at V and 5 bases at J, with 7 bases in the middle. Germline V gives CDR1 SGHTA, CDR2 FQGTGA. CDR3 length: 13 residues. In DNA, the CDR3 is TGTGCCAGCAGCTTAACGGGCGGGTATGGCTACACCTTC. Protein product: CASSLTGGYGYTF.

The rearrangement links TRBV30 to TRBJ1-1; D is unresolved. This CDR3 region has 16 residues. CDR1 and CDR2 from the germline V gene are GTSNPN and SVGIG (reference sequence). Trimming shortened V by 3 bases and J by 1 base, and 18 bases separated the two germline ends. The CDR3 sequence is CAWRALGLLANTEAFF. The CDR3 DNA follows: TGTGCCTGGAGGGCCCTAGGACTTTTAGCGAACACTGAAGCTTTCTTT.

The chain links TRBV19 to TRBJ2-3; unclear D gene. The germline V gene has CDR1 LNHDA and CDR2 SQIVND (reference sequence). V dropped 5 bases and J dropped 0 bases, with 9 bases sitting between them. CDR3 length equals 14 residues. The CDR3 protein is CASSPTGSTDTQYF. The CDR3 nucleotides read TGTGCCAGTAGTCCTACCGGGAGCACAGATACGCAGTATTTT. The full variable domain, in which reference TRBV19 and TRBJ2-3 provide the parts outside the CDR3, is DGGITQSPKYLFRKEGQNVTLSCEQNLNHDAMYWYRQDPGQGLRLIYYSQIVNDFQKGDIAEGYSVSREKKESFPLTVTSAQKNPTAFYLCASSPTGSTDTQYFGPGTRLTVL.

The chain carries TRBV5-1 and TRBJ2-1, with D possibly TRBD1 on 5 matching bases. V dropped 1 base and J dropped 0 bases, with 14 bases sitting between them. Germline values: CDR1 SGHRS, CDR2 YFSETQ. This CDR3 comprises 17 residues. The CDR3 region is CASSLTARASSYNEQFF. In DNA form, the CDR3 reads TGCGCCAGCAGCTTGACGGCCAGGGCGAGCTCCTACAATGAGCAGTTCTTC.

This chain joins TRBV6-6 and TRBJ2-3; D is unclear. Trimming stripped 5 bases from V and 3 bases from J, with 6 bases between. The CDR3 consists of 12 residues. Germline V gives CDR1 MNHNY, CDR2 SVGAGI (reference sequence). The CDR3 DNA is TGTGCCAGCAGTCAATCTACAGATACGCAGTATTTT. Protein: CASSQSTDTQYF.

The gene calls are TRBV5-4 and TRBJ1-6, with 8 bases matching TRBD1. CDR1 is SGHNT, CDR2 YYREEE, per germline (reference sequence). The CDR3 totals 15 residues. V gave up 0 bases and J gave up 9 bases; unmatched junction bases: 5. CDR3 in amino acids: CASSLATGGASPLHF. CDR3 nucleotide sequence: TGTGCCAGCAGCTTGGCTACAGGGGGTGCTTCACCCCTCCACTTT.

Here the CDR3 reads CASSRSDGGYEPQHF. The CDR3 DNA reads as TGTGCCAGCAGCCGCTCCGACGGGGGTTACGAGCCCCAGCATTTT. V usage is TRBV9 and J usage is TRBJ1-5, with D possibly being TRBD1 (5 bases). The CDR3 consists of 15 residues. The ends were cut back, 4 bases at V and 8 bases at J, with 19 bases in the middle. In germline, CDR1 is SGDLS, CDR2 YYNGEE.

The J gene is TRBJ2-2, the V gene TRBV11-2; D not certain. The CDR3 totals 14 residues. Germline CDR1 reads SGHAT; CDR2 reads FQNNGV. Deletions cut 2 bases from V and 6 bases from J, with 10 bases between. The CDR3 loop reads CASSLRSSSGELFF. CDR3 DNA: TGTGCCAGCAGCTTACGGTCTTCATCCGGGGAGCTGTTTTTT. The full variable domain, completed using reference TRBV11-2 and TRBJ2-2, is EAGVAQSPRYKIIEKRQSVAFWCNPISGHATLYWYQQILGQGPKLLIQFQNNGVVDDSQLPKDRFSAERLKGVDSTLKIQPAKLEDSAVYLCASSLRSSSGELFFGEGSRLTVL.

This chain uses TRBV5-5 with TRBJ1-3; D unresolved. The V end lost 5 bases, the J end lost 0 bases, and 9 bases lay between the germline ends. Germline V gives CDR1 SGHKS, CDR2 YYEKEE (reference sequence). The CDR3 is made up of 14 amino acids. The CDR3 region has the DNA TGTGCCAGCAGTTCAGGATCCTCTGGAAACACCATATATTTT. Its translation: CASSSGSSGNTIYF. Filled out from reference TRBV5-5 and TRBJ1-3, the complete variable domain reads DAGVTQSPTHLIKTRGQQVTLRCSPISGHKSVSWYQQVLGQGPQFIFQYYEKEERGRGNFPDRFSARQFPNYSSELNVNALLLGDSALYLCASSSGSSGNTIYFGEGSWLTVV.

This chain uses TRBV9 with TRBJ2-2; D possibly corresponds to TRBD2 (5 bases). The CDR3 is 15 residues long. Trimming pared 4 bases from V and 7 bases from J, leaving 17 bases between. From germline, CDR1 is SGDLS and CDR2 YYNGEE. This CDR3 is CASSPNEGLVGELFF. CDR3 nucleotides: TGTGCCAGCAGCCCTAACGAGGGTTTAGTCGGGGAGCTGTTTTTT. Together with reference TRBV9 and TRBJ2-2, the CDR3 gives the full variable domain: DSGVTQTPKHLITATGQRVTLRCSPRSGDLSVYWYQQSLDQGLQFLIQYYNGEERAKGNILERFSAQQFPDLHSELNLSSLELGDSALYFCASSPNEGLVGELFFGEGSRLTVL.

J is TRBJ1-5 and V is TRBV28, with a tentative D call TRBD1 (6 bases). The V end was cut by 5 bases, the J end by 0 bases, with 11 bases between. Germline CDR1 is MDHEN and CDR2 is SYDVKM. This CDR3 contains 15 residues. The DNA for the CDR3 is TGTGCCAGCAGTCGGTACAGGGATAGCAATCAGCCCCAGCATTTT. It translates to CASSRYRDSNQPQHF.

The J gene is TRBJ1-4, the V gene TRBV9; a possible D gene is TRBD1 (6 bases). The length of the CDR3 is 17 residues. V lost 4 bases and J lost 5, with 21 bases in between. CDR1 and CDR2 (germline): SGDLS, YYNGEE. This chain's CDR3 is CASSPPSRGGANEKLFF. CDR3 coding DNA: TGTGCCAGCAGCCCCCCCAGCCGCGGGGGGGCAAATGAAAAACTGTTTTTT. The variable domain in full, with the rest retrieved from reference TRBV9 and TRBJ1-4, is DSGVTQTPKHLITATGQRVTLRCSPRSGDLSVYWYQQSLDQGLQFLIQYYNGEERAKGNILERFSAQQFPDLHSELNLSSLELGDSALYFCASSPPSRGGANEKLFFGSGTQLSVL.

V is TRBV4-3 and J is TRBJ2-3; D is uncertain. Germline values: CDR1 LGHNA, CDR2 YSLEER. V was clipped by 2 bases and J by 6 bases, with 15 bases between them. The length of the CDR3 is 15 residues. CDR3 sequence: CASSQRWRGRDTQYF. The CDR3 DNA sequence: TGCGCCAGCAGCCAAAGATGGAGAGGCCGGGATACGCAGTATTTT.

The V call is TRBV9, the J call TRBJ1-4; D gene uncertain. The CDR3 is 15 amino acids. Between the trimmed V and J ends, which lost 3 bases and 9 bases, there was a span of 18 bases. CDR1 and CDR2 from the germline V gene are SGDLS and YYNGEE. In DNA form, the CDR3 reads TGTGCCAGCAGCGACCACCCCTCTGCATCGAAAAAACTGTTTTTT. It specifies CASSDHPSASKKLFF.

The V and J genes are TRBV6-1 and TRBJ1-6, with D possibly matching TRBD1 (5 bases). V gave up 8 bases and J gave up 6 bases, with 14 bases separating them. Germline CDR1 is MNHNS and CDR2 is SASEGT. CDR3 length equals 14 residues. This CDR3 reads CASGSSRANSPLHF. The DNA for the CDR3 is TGTGCCAGCGGGTCGTCCAGGGCTAATTCACCCCTCCACTTT.

The chain has TRBV19 and TRBJ2-5; TRBD1 might be the D (6 bases). Matching the DNA end better, TRBJ2-7 makes the J call doubtful. This CDR3 has 11 residues. Germline CDR1 is LNHDA and CDR2 is SQIVND (reference sequence). The CDR3 DNA sequence: TGTGCCAGTAGTCAGGGGACCGAGCAGTACTTC. As protein: CASSQGTEQYF.

The chain employs TRBV11-3 and TRBJ2-3, with 12 nucleotides matching TRBD2. The CDR3 has 18 amino acids. In germline, CDR1 is SGHNT, CDR2 YENEEA. J gave up 2 bases and V 5 bases, and 11 bases lay outside the gene matches. CDR3 sequence: CASSPRGGLAGSTDTQYF. CDR3 in DNA: TGTGCCAGCAGCCCTAGGGGCGGACTAGCGGGGTCCACAGATACGCAGTATTTT. Together with reference TRBV11-3 and TRBJ2-3, the CDR3 gives the full variable domain: EAGVVQSPRYKIIEKKQPVAFWCNPISGHNTLYWYLQNLGQGPELLIRYENEEAVDDSQLPKDRFSAERLKGVDSTLKIQPAELGDSAVYLCASSPRGGLAGSTDTQYFGPGTRLTVL.

V usage is TRBV7-3 and J usage is TRBJ2-5; D could derive from TRBD1 or TRBD2 (6 bases each). In germline, CDR1 is SGHTA, CDR2 FQGTGA. Trimming removed 2 bases from V and 4 bases from J, with 8 bases in between. The length of the CDR3 is 13 residues. The CDR3 protein is CASSLGGRETQYF. The CDR3 DNA sequence: TGTGCCAGCAGCTTAGGGGGGCGAGAGACCCAGTACTTC.

The rearrangement uses TRBV11-2 and TRBJ1-5; tentative D call: TRBD1 (6 bases). The CDR3 length is 13 residues. Germline V CDR1 and CDR2: SGHAT, FQNNGV. With 4 bases removed from V and 4 bases from J, the gap between germline ends came to 8 bases. The chain's CDR3 is CASSYDRNQPQHF. The CDR3 DNA follows: TGTGCCAGCAGCTACGACAGGAATCAGCCCCAGCATTTT.

CDR3 protein: CASTSASGVYSYEQYF. In nucleotides, the CDR3 is TGTGCCAGCACATCGGCTAGCGGGGTGTACTCCTACGAGCAGTACTTC. This chain uses TRBV27 with TRBJ2-7; 9 bases fit TRBD2. Germline lookup yields CDR1 MNHEY and CDR2 SMNVEV (reference sequence). Losses at the gene ends were 7 bases for V and 0 bases for J; bases not matched to a gene: 10. The CDR3 has 16 amino acids.